These 21 T cell receptor beta chains were all obtained from the same sample, sequenced in a study of T cell responses to AZD1222 COVID-19 vaccine. The table came from immunoSEQ multiplex PCR; TCRdb's copy has only in-frame clones and leaves some out. The sample shows tens of thousands of clones, roughly 87% of them seen only once. The sequences come from peripheral blood, collected 28 days after the second AZD1222 dose. These receptors all come from an adult who received the AZD1222 COVID-19 vaccine.

This sequence joins TRBV2 and TRBJ1-4; D call uncertain. V was trimmed by 3 bases and J by 3 bases, leaving 8 bases between them. This CDR3 has 14 residues. Germline V lookup: CDR1 SNHLY, CDR2 FYNNEI. Here the CDR3 DNA reads TGTGCCAGCAGTGACGGGGTACCTAATGAAAAACTGTTTTTT. Its protein product is CASSDGVPNEKLFF.

The J gene is TRBJ2-1, the V gene TRBV5-8; unclear D gene. The germline gives CDR1 SGHTS, CDR2 YDEGEE. This CDR3 has 14 amino acids. V was cut by 0 bases and J by 10 bases, with 14 bases left in between. CDR3 residues: CASSLAQTVKEQFF. The CDR3 nucleotides are TGTGCCAGCAGCTTGGCCCAGACTGTGAAAGAGCAGTTCTTC.

Points on this clone: The identical CDR3 is also encoded by other nucleotide sequences in the sample. The chain links TRBV10-2 to TRBJ1-5, with a tentative D call TRBD1 (5 bases). In germline, CDR1 is WSHSY, CDR2 SAAADI. Between the trimmed V and J ends, which lost 2 bases and 7 bases, there was a span of 9 bases. The CDR3 has 13 amino acids. The CDR3 coding sequence is TGCGCCAGCAGTGAGGGGGCACGGCAGCCCCAGCATTTT. Translation gives CASSEGARQPQHF.

The rearrangement joins TRBV28 to TRBJ1-2; 9 nucleotides line up with TRBD1. With V trimmed by 8 bases and J by 6 bases, 10 bases remained unmatched. The CDR3 runs 14 residues. Germline V gene lookup returns CDR1 MDHEN and CDR2 SYDVKM. In DNA, the CDR3 is TGTGCCAGCGGGGGGAGGACAGGGGCTAATGGCTACACCTTC. Translated: CASGGRTGANGYTF.

The V and J genes are TRBV24-1 and TRBJ1-4; no clear D gene. V lost 3 bases to trimming and J lost 8 bases, with 15 bases between them. The germline V gene has CDR1 KGHDR and CDR2 SFDVKD. The CDR3 runs to 15 residues. CDR3 in amino acids: CATSDGGSAREKLFF. The CDR3 DNA is TGTGCCACCAGTGATGGCGGGTCCGCCCGGGAAAAACTGTTTTTT.

V and J are TRBV6-2 or TRBV6-3 and TRBJ2-7, with no clear D. Per the germline V gene, CDR1 is MNHEY and CDR2 is SVGEGT. V was clipped by 1 base and J by 6 bases, with 13 bases between them. CDR3 length: 14 residues. CDR3 sequence: CASSYFLVQGEQYF. CDR3 DNA sequence: TGTGCCAGCAGTTACTTTCTAGTCCAAGGCGAGCAGTACTTC.

This chain links TRBV29-1 with TRBJ2-7, with 9 bases lining up with TRBD1. V was clipped by 4 bases and J by 5 bases; unmatched bases: 9. Germline V gene sequence: CDR1 SQVTM, CDR2 ANQGSEA. The CDR3 has 14 residues. CDR3 DNA sequence: TGCAGCGTTGGACCCGGGACAGGGATCAACGAGCAGTACTTC. Its translation: CSVGPGTGINEQYF.

The rearrangement uses TRBV12-3 or TRBV12-4 and TRBJ1-1; no firm D call. CDR3 length equals 13 residues. Deletions cut 1 base from V and 5 bases from J, with 8 bases between. CDR3 amino acids: CASSLERETEAFF. The CDR3 DNA reads as TGTGCCAGCAGTTTAGAGAGGGAAACTGAAGCTTTCTTT.

CDR3 DNA sequence: TGTGCCGTCCAGTTCAGGGGGCATAGCGGGGAGCTGTTTTTT. Translated, it gives CAVQFRGHSGELFF. V usage is TRBV2 and J usage is TRBJ2-2; 8 bases are a match to TRBD1. From germline, CDR1 is SNHLY and CDR2 FYNNEI. The CDR3 extends over 14 amino acids. Germline trimming cut 11 bases from V and 7 bases from J; bases unmatched to any gene: 12.

V gene TRBV2 combines with J gene TRBJ2-7, with TRBD2 identical over 12 bases. The V and J ends lost 6 bases and 0 bases, in that order; junction bases with no gene match: 6. The CDR3 extends over 16 amino acids. CDR1 and CDR2 (germline): SNHLY, FYNNEI. Here the CDR3 reads CASSGGLAGHSYEQYF. In DNA form, the CDR3 reads TGTGCCAGCAGCGGGGGACTAGCGGGCCACTCCTACGAGCAGTACTTC.

This rearrangement joins TRBV14 to TRBJ2-7; possibly TRBD1 for D (6 bases). The ends were cut back, 7 bases at V and 2 bases at J, with 24 bases in the middle. Germline lookup yields CDR1 SGHDN and CDR2 FVKESK. The CDR3 sequence is 17 residues long. CDR3 sequence: CASIRPSQGPSTYEQYF. The CDR3 DNA follows: TGTGCCAGCATCAGGCCGTCACAGGGCCCTTCCACCTACGAGCAGTACTTC.

The V call is TRBV30, the J call TRBJ1-1, with D perhaps matching TRBD1 (6 bases). The CDR3 consists of 17 residues. Trimming cost V 4 bases and J 5 bases, with 26 bases left between them. Germline assignment: CDR1 GTSNPN and CDR2 SVGIG (reference sequence). The CDR3 DNA is TGTGCCTGGAAGGAGGGGGGCGGCCATAGATGGTTGACTGAAGCTTTCTTT. Encoded protein: CAWKEGGGHRWLTEAFF. The variable domain in full, with the rest retrieved from reference TRBV30 and TRBJ1-1, is SQTIHQWPATLVQPVGSPLSLECTVEGTSNPNLYWYRQAAGRGLQLLFYSVGIGQISSEVPQNLSASRPQDRQFILSSKKLLLSDSGFYLCAWKEGGGHRWLTEAFFGQGTRLTVV.

V gene TRBV4-1 combines with J gene TRBJ2-7, with TRBD1 as a possible D gene (5 bases). Trimming pared 1 base from V and 3 bases from J, leaving 22 bases between. The CDR3 extends over 18 amino acids. The germline V gene has CDR1 MGHRA and CDR2 YSYEKL. CDR3 residues: CASSQGWTPDYSRYEQYF. The CDR3 DNA reads as TGCGCCAGCAGCCAAGGTTGGACACCCGATTACTCCCGCTACGAGCAGTACTTC.

J is TRBJ2-1 and V is TRBV4-3; TRBD2 aligns across 7 bases. The V segment lost 0 bases and the J segment 6 bases; nucleotides outside the gene matches: 17. This CDR3 is built from 19 residues. Per the germline V gene, CDR1 is LGHNA and CDR2 is YSLEER. The DNA of the CDR3 is TGCGCCAGCAGCCAAGATAGGGTGAGAGGCGGGAGTTATTCCAATGAGCAGTTCTTC. Its translation: CASSQDRVRGGSYSNEQFF.

The chain has TRBV2 and TRBJ1-1; TRBD1 matches 7 bases. Unmatched junction bases numbered 9, after V lost 8 bases and J lost 6 bases. The CDR3 is made up of 13 amino acids. Germline V gives CDR1 SNHLY, CDR2 FYNNEI. This CDR3 reads CASRGGPGPEAFF. CDR3 coding DNA: TGTGCCAGCCGAGGGGGCCCTGGGCCTGAAGCTTTCTTT.

The chain joins TRBV5-1 to TRBJ2-3, with TRBD2 as a possible D gene (5 bases). V gave up 0 bases and J gave up 11 bases, with 16 bases separating them. There are 14 residues in the CDR3. Per germline, CDR1 SGHRS and CDR2 YFSETQ. CDR3 sequence: CASSLAEGGLGQYF. The CDR3 DNA sequence: TGCGCCAGCAGCTTGGCCGAGGGCGGGTTAGGGCAGTATTTT.

The chain has TRBV7-2 and TRBJ1-3; D possibly corresponds to TRBD1 (6 bases). This CDR3 region has 14 residues. CDR1 is SGHTA and CDR2 is FQGNSA in the germline V gene. Trimming shortened V by 5 bases and J by 4 bases, and 12 bases separated the two germline ends. CDR3 in DNA: TGTGCCAGCAGCCCCGCGGGACAAGGAAACACCATATATTTT. As protein: CASSPAGQGNTIYF.

The rearrangement joins TRBV6-5 to TRBJ2-1, with 11 bases that match TRBD2. V dropped 7 bases and J dropped 10; count of bases not matched to a gene: 6. CDR3 length: 13 amino acids. The germline V gene has CDR1 MNHEY and CDR2 SVGAGI. The CDR3 is CASNLAGGGEQFF. Here the CDR3 DNA reads TGTGCCAGCAATCTAGCGGGGGGCGGGGAGCAGTTCTTC.

This clone was counted between two and nine times. J is TRBJ1-1 and V is TRBV28, with D possibly matching TRBD1 (5 bases). The CDR3 runs 14 residues. The V and J ends lost 6 bases and 0 bases respectively, with 11 bases between them. CDR1 MDHEN and CDR2 SYDVKM come from the germline V gene. In nucleotides, the CDR3 is TGTGCCAGCAGATTACAGGTCCTGAACACTGAAGCTTTCTTT. This gives the protein CASRLQVLNTEAFF.

The gene calls are TRBV4-3 and TRBJ1-5, with D tentatively TRBD1 (5 bases). CDR3 size: 17 residues. Germline-derived CDR1 and CDR2 are LGHNA and YSLEER. The ends were cut back, 1 base at V and 6 bases at J, with 19 bases in the middle. The CDR3 spells CASSQVYGRGNGQPQHF. CDR3 sequence (DNA): TGCGCCAGCAGCCAAGTTTACGGGAGGGGAAATGGTCAGCCCCAGCATTTT.

The chain is built from TRBV5-5 and TRBJ2-6; perhaps TRBD1 as D (6 bases). In germline, CDR1 is SGHKS, CDR2 YYEKEE (reference sequence). The CDR3 runs 15 residues. The V gene lost 2 bases and the J gene lost 2 bases, with 8 bases spanning the gap. As DNA, the CDR3 is TGTGCCAGCAGCTTTCGGACAGCTGGGGCCAACGTCCTGACTTTC. Its translation is CASSFRTAGANVLTF.